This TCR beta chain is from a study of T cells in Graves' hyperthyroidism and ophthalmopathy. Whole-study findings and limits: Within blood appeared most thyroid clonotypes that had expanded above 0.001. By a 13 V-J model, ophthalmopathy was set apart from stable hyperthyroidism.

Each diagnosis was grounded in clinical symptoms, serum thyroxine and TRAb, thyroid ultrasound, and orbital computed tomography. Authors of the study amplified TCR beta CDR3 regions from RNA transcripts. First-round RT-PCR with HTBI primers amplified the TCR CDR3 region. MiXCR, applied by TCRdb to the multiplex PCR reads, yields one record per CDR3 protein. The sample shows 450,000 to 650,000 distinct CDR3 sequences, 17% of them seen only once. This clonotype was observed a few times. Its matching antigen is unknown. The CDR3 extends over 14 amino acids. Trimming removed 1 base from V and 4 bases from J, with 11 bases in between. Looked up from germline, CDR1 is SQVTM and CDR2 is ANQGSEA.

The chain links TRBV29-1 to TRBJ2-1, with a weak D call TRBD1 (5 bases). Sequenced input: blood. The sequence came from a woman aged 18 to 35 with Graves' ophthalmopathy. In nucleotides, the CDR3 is TGCAGCGTTGAAGTCCAGGGTATTTACAATGAGCAGTTCTTC. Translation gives CSVEVQGIYNEQFF.